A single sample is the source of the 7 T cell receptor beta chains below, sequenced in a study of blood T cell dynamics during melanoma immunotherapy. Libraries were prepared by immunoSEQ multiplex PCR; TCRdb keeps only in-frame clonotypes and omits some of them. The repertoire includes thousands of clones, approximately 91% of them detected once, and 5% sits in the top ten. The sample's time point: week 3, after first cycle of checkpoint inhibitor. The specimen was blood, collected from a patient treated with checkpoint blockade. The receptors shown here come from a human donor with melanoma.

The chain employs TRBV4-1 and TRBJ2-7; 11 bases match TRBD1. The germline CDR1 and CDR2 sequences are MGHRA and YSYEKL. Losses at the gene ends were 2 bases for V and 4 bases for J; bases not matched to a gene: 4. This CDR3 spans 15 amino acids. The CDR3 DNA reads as TGCGCCAGCAGCCAACCCCGGGACAGGGGGTACGAGCAGTACTTC. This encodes CASSQPRDRGYEQYF.

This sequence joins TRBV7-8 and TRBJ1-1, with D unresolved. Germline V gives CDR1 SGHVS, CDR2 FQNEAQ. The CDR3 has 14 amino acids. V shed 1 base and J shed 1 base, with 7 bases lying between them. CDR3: CASSLDWRNTEAFF. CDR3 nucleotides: TGTGCCAGCAGCTTAGACTGGAGGAACACTGAAGCTTTCTTT.

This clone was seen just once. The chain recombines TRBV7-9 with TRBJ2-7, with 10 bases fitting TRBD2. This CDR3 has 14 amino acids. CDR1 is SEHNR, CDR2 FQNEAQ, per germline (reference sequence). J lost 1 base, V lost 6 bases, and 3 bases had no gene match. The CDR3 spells CASRGLAQSYEQYF. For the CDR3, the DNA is TGTGCCAGCAGGGGACTAGCGCAATCCTACGAGCAGTACTTC. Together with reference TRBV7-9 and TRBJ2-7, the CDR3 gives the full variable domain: DTGVSQNPRHKITKRGQNVTFRCDPISEHNRLYWYRQTLGQGPEFLTYFQNEAQLEKSRLLSDRFSAERPKGSFSTLEIQRTEQGDSAMYLCASRGLAQSYEQYFGPGTRLTVT.

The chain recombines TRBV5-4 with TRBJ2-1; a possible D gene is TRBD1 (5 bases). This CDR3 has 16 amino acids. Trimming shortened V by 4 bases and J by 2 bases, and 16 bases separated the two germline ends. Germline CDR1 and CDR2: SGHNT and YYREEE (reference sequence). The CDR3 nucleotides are TGTGCCAGCAGCCTGGCAGGCAGGGTCCCCTACAATGAGCAGTTCTTC. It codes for CASSLAGRVPYNEQFF.

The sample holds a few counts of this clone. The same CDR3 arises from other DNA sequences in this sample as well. This CDR3 is CASSVGGVGEKLFF. CDR3 DNA sequence: TGTGCCAGCAGTGTTGGGGGGGTGGGTGAAAAACTGTTTTTT. The V call is TRBV25-1, the J call TRBJ1-4, with a possible D match to TRBD1 (5 bases). Germline values: CDR1 MGHDK, CDR2 SYGVNS. With 4 bases removed from V and 7 bases from J, the gap between germline ends came to 13 bases. CDR3 length: 14 amino acids.

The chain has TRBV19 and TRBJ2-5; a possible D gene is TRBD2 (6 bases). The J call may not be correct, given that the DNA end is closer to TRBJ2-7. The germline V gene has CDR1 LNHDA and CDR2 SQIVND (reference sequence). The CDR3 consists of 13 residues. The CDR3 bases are TGTGCCAGTAGTGCGGGGCAGGCCTACGAGCAGTACTTC. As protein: CASSAGQAYEQYF.

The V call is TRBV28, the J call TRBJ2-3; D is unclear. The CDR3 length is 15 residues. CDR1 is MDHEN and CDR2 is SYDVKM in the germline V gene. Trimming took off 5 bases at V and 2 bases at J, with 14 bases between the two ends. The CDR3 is CASSPNYRTTDTQYF. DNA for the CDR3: TGTGCCAGCAGTCCGAACTACAGAACCACAGATACGCAGTATTTT.